A selection of T cell receptor beta chains follows, all from one sample in a study of technical replicates of blood from a handful of donors. Profiled with immunoSEQ multiplex PCR; TCRdb holds only in-frame clones, not every one. The table shows more than 65,000 clones, with less than 97% occurring only once. The sequenced sample was T cells isolated from PBMCs. These receptors came from a human donor in good health. Each CDR3 is given with its conserved first and last residue. Fields, in order: CDR3 DNA, CDR3 protein, V gene, J gene, D gene, clone size. D genes are given only for firm matches. Not all rows give a size; the values are once, few, many and, for expanded clones, a class.

TGTGCCAGCAGTTTCCAGGGGATGGCCGGGGAGCTGTTTTTT	CASSFQGMAGELFF	TRBV27	TRBJ2-2	NA	NA
TGTGCTAGCCGGGACAGGGTGAACACCGGGGAGCTGTTTTTT	CASRDRVNTGELFF	TRBV12-5	TRBJ2-2	TRBD1	NA
TGTGCCAGCAATCCCCGAGACAGTACCTCTGGAAACACCATATATTTT	CASNPRDSTSGNTIYF	TRBV28	TRBJ1-3	NA	once
TGCGCCAGCATCCCTTCGCCGGGGGACACTGAAGCTTTCTTT	CASIPSPGDTEAFF	TRBV5-1	TRBJ1-1	NA	NA
TGCGCCAGCAGCTCAGGGGCTGGCACTGAAGCTTTCTTT	CASSSGAGTEAFF	TRBV5-1	TRBJ1-1	NA	NA
TGTGCCAGCAGCTTACGTGGAGGGCGGGACACTGAAGCTTTCTTT	CASSLRGGRDTEAFF	TRBV7-9	TRBJ1-1	NA	NA
TGCGCCAGCAGCTCTCCTCCGGAGTATACGCAGTATTTT	CASSSPPEYTQYF	TRBV5-1	TRBJ2-3	NA	NA
TGCGCCAGCAGCTTGAATCCGGACAGATTCTACGAGCAGTACTTC	CASSLNPDRFYEQYF	TRBV5-1	TRBJ2-7	NA	NA
TGTGCCAGCAGCTTAGCGGACAGGGGGAACCGCTATAATTCACCCCTCCACTTT	CASSLADRGNRYNSPLHF	TRBV11-3	TRBJ1-6	TRBD1	NA
TGTGCCAGCAGCAAGGACACTAGCGCCCACTACGAGCAGTACTTC	CASSKDTSAHYEQYF	TRBV6-5	TRBJ2-7	TRBD2	NA
TGCAGCGCCCGGTTAGCGGGGATAACCGGGGAGCTGTTTTTT	CSARLAGITGELFF	TRBV29-1	TRBJ2-2	TRBD2	NA
TGTGCCAGCAGTTCAGGGCTCTATGGCTACACCTTC	CASSSGLYGYTF	TRBV27	TRBJ1-2	NA	NA
TGTGCCACCGCCGCGGGGAATCAGCCCCAGCATTTT	CATAAGNQPQHF	TRBV10-3	TRBJ1-5	NA	NA
TGTGCCAGCAGCTTCAGTATTTCAAATGAAAAACTGTTTTTT	CASSFSISNEKLFF	TRBV4-2	TRBJ1-4	NA	NA
TGTGCCAGCAGCTTATTCGGAGCGAACAATGAGCAGTTCTTC	CASSLFGANNEQFF	TRBV7-3	TRBJ2-1	NA	few
TGTGCCAGCAGCCAAGCACAGGGAGGGGGCACTGAAGCTTTCTTT	CASSQAQGGGTEAFF	TRBV4-2	TRBJ1-1	NA	NA
TGTGCCTGGAGCTACCCCCTGCAGGGATTTGGCTACACCTTC	CAWSYPLQGFGYTF	TRBV30	TRBJ1-2	NA	NA
TGTGCCAGCAGTACTCAGCGGGGTCCAACGGAGACCCAGTACTTC	CASSTQRGPTETQYF	TRBV6-5	TRBJ2-5	TRBD2	NA
TGTGCCAGCAGCTTCCCGACAGTATTCTATGGCTACACCTTC	CASSFPTVFYGYTF	TRBV7-6	TRBJ1-2	NA	NA
TGTGCCAGCATCCCAGCGCTGAACACCGGGGAGCTGTTTTTT	CASIPALNTGELFF	TRBV2	TRBJ2-2	NA	NA
TGTGCCAGCAGTGAATACAGACACAACAATCAGCCCCAGCATTTT	CASSEYRHNNQPQHF	TRBV6-1	TRBJ1-5	NA	NA
TGTGCCAGCAGCCCCCGCTGGCGGGGGGGAACCTCAGGTTCCTACGAGCAGTACTTC	CASSPRWRGGTSGSYEQYF	TRBV7-6	TRBJ2-7	TRBD2	NA
TGTGCCAGCAGCTTGGGACAGGGAGGTTCACCCCTCCACTTT	CASSLGQGGSPLHF	TRBV5-4	TRBJ1-6	TRBD1	NA
TGTGCCAGCAGCCAAGTGTTCGGTGAGGGGAACACTGAAGCTTTCTTT	CASSQVFGEGNTEAFF	TRBV14	TRBJ1-1	NA	NA
TGTGCCAGCAGCGGGACAGGGTATGGGAACACTGAAGCTTTCTTT	CASSGTGYGNTEAFF	TRBV11-3	TRBJ1-1	TRBD1	NA
TGCGCCAGCAGTGAGTCAGGGGAGGGGCTAGCCTACAATGAGCAGTTCTTC	CASSESGEGLAYNEQFF	TRBV10-2	TRBJ2-1	TRBD2	NA
TGTGCCAGCAGTCAACCCGGGACACTGAACACTGAAGCTTTCTTT	CASSQPGTLNTEAFF	TRBV28	TRBJ1-1	NA	NA
TGTGCCAGCAGTTACGAGGCCGGACAGGGCATTACTGGCTACACCTTC	CASSYEAGQGITGYTF	TRBV6-5	TRBJ1-2	TRBD1	NA
TGTGCCAGCAGCTTGGCTAGCGGGTGGATGAATGAGCAGTTCTTC	CASSLASGWMNEQFF	TRBV7-2	TRBJ2-1	TRBD2	NA
TGTGCCAGCAGCTTGGGGGCCAGGGGGAGAAACACCATATATTTT	CASSLGARGRNTIYF	TRBV5-5	TRBJ1-3	TRBD1	NA
TGTGCCACCAGCAGAGATCGGGGTTGGGCAGATACGCAGTATTTT	CATSRDRGWADTQYF	TRBV15	TRBJ2-3	NA	NA
TGCAGCGTTGAATCGGGGGGTGAACCCCTATACAATGAGCAGTTCTTC	CSVESGGEPLYNEQFF	TRBV29-1	TRBJ2-1	TRBD2	NA
TGTGCCAGCTCACAAGCGGGAGTCCCCTACAATGAGCAGTTCTTC	CASSQAGVPYNEQFF	TRBV27	TRBJ2-1	TRBD2	NA
TGCGCCAGCAGTTTCCAGGCTATTAACACTGAAGCTTTCTTT	CASSFQAINTEAFF	TRBV4-1	TRBJ1-1	NA	NA
TGTGCCAGCAGTTACCGGGACTTACTCATGAAGGGGGAGCTGTTTTTT	CASSYRDLLMKGELFF	TRBV6-5	TRBJ2-2	NA	NA
TGTGCCAGCAGTCCGCTCCTGGAGGGCTCTGGAAACACCATATATTTT	CASSPLLEGSGNTIYF	TRBV28	TRBJ1-3	NA	NA
TGTGCCAGCAGTTTACGGGGTGAGCAGTTCTTC	CASSLRGEQFF	TRBV28	TRBJ2-1	NA	once
TGTGCCAGCAGCTCAAGCGACAGGGGGAGACGGGACTCCCAGTACGAGCAGTACTTC	CASSSSDRGRRDSQYEQYF	TRBV11-2	TRBJ2-7	TRBD1	once
TGTGCCAGCCGTTACTCGTTGCGGGGGAGGATGGAAGAGACCCAGTACTTC	CASRYSLRGRMEETQYF	TRBV28	TRBJ2-5	TRBD2	NA
TGTGCCAGCAGTTTGAGTATGAACACTGAAGCTTTCTTT	CASSLSMNTEAFF	TRBV27	TRBJ1-1	NA	NA
TGTGCCAGCAGTGAGATTCAGGGTAGGTTCCTGAATTCAGATACGCAGTATTTT	CASSEIQGRFLNSDTQYF	TRBV6-4	TRBJ2-3	NA	NA
TGTGCCAGCAGCCCGGGACAGCCAGCAACAGATACGCAGTATTTT	CASSPGQPATDTQYF	TRBV5-6	TRBJ2-3	TRBD1	NA
TGCGCCAGCAGAGCCACAGGGGGGAGTAACGAGCAGTACTTC	CASRATGGSNEQYF	TRBV10-2	TRBJ2-7	TRBD1	NA
TGTGCCACCACTCCCCCCTCAACGAGCACAGATACGCAGTATTTT	CATTPPSTSTDTQYF	TRBV5-4	TRBJ2-3	NA	NA
TGTGCCAGCTCCCCCAGGTATGGCGAGCAGTACTTC	CASSPRYGEQYF	TRBV6-5	TRBJ2-7	NA	NA
TGTGCCAGCAGTGTGACGACAGTTAACTATGGCTACACCTTC	CASSVTTVNYGYTF	TRBV2	TRBJ1-2	NA	NA
TGTGCCAGCAGGGCCTTTGCAGGGGGAGAAGCTTTCTTT	CASRAFAGGEAFF	TRBV6-5	TRBJ1-1	TRBD1	NA
TGTGCCAGCAGTACACAGGGTTATAATTCACCCCTCCACTTT	CASSTQGYNSPLHF	TRBV6-1	TRBJ1-6	NA	NA
TGTGCCAGCAGCTTAGGGACAGGGTACAATGAGCAGTTCTTC	CASSLGTGYNEQFF	TRBV11-3	TRBJ2-1	TRBD1	NA
TGTGCCAGCAGCCTAAACGAGGGAGGTGGCTACACCTTC	CASSLNEGGGYTF	TRBV7-8	TRBJ1-2	NA	NA
TGCACCAGCAGCCAAGTCGCGGGCAGCCCCTACGAGCAGTACTTC	CTSSQVAGSPYEQYF	TRBV1	TRBJ2-7	NA	NA
TGTGCCAGCAGTTCCCCCCACAGGTTCTATGGCTACACCTTC	CASSSPHRFYGYTF	TRBV28	TRBJ1-2	NA	NA
TGCGCCAGCAGTGACCCCCACGTCGGGAGGGCTCGCAATGAGCAGTTCTTC	CASSDPHVGRARNEQFF	TRBV10-2	TRBJ2-1	TRBD2	NA
TGCAGTGCCCTGGAGACTCAAGCTTTCTTT	CSALETQAFF	TRBV20-1	TRBJ1-1	NA	NA
TGCGCCAGCAGCGAGGGAACGACAGGGAGCCAGACCCAGTACTTC	CASSEGTTGSQTQYF	TRBV5-1	TRBJ2-5	TRBD1	NA
TGTGCTAGTGGCCGACAGGGGAAGTCAGGCTATGGCTACACCTTC	CASGRQGKSGYGYTF	TRBV12-5	TRBJ1-2	TRBD1	NA
TGTGCCAGCAGTTACTTTAGCGGGGGGTTCGAAGAGACCCAGTACTTC	CASSYFSGGFEETQYF	TRBV6-6	TRBJ2-5	TRBD2	NA
TGTGCCAGCAGCCGGGACAGGGAAAACTACGAGCAGTACTTC	CASSRDRENYEQYF	TRBV6-1	TRBJ2-7	TRBD1	NA
TGTGCTAGTGGTTTGGTCCTCTCCGGCGGTTCAACTAATGAAAAACTGTTTTTT	CASGLVLSGGSTNEKLFF	TRBV12-5	TRBJ1-4	NA	NA
TGTGCCAGCAGCTTTCAGGGGGCTAACACCATATATTTT	CASSFQGANTIYF	TRBV7-2	TRBJ1-3	TRBD1	NA